This note documents a single T cell receptor (beta chain) sequence. This sample is part of a study of PD-L1 blockade in urothelial cancer. Noted time point: pretreatment peripheral blood. Profiling relied on immunoSEQ multiplex PCR, and the TCRdb table lists in-frame clones only, not all of them. Among over 65,000 clones listed, 90% were seen once. Germline V lookup: CDR1 SGHDT, CDR2 YYEEEE. V was pared by 2 bases and J by 7 bases, with 9 bases between. This CDR3 is built from 12 residues. The sequencing used PBMCs, collected around atezolizumab (anti-PD-L1) treatment. The rearrangement joins TRBV5-6 to TRBJ1-2; D not resolved. This receptor was taken from a man between 65 and 85 years old with urothelial cancer. The CDR3 reads CASSFGGGGYTF. Written as DNA, the CDR3 is TGTGCCAGCAGCTTCGGCGGAGGTGGCTACACCTTC.